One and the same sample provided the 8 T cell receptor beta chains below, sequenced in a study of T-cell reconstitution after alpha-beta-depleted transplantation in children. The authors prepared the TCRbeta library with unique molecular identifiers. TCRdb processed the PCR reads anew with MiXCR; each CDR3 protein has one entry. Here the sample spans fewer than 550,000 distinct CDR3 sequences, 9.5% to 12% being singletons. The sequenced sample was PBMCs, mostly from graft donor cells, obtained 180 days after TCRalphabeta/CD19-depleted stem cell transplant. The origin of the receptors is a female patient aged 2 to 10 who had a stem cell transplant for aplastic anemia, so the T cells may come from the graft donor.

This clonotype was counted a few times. The CDR3 coding sequence is TGTGCCAGCAGCGTAGGGGGGACTAGGTACGCCAATGAGCAGTTCTTC. The encoded protein is CASSVGGTRYANEQFF. The chain has TRBV9 and TRBJ2-1, with 8 positions matching TRBD2. The CDR3 runs to 16 residues. Germline V lookup: CDR1 SGDLS, CDR2 YYNGEE. V shed 0 bases and J 6 bases; nucleotides not matched to a gene: 8.

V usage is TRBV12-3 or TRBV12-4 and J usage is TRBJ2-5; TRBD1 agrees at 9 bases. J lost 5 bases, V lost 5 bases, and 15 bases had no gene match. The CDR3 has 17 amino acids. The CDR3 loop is CASSPGQGPRRGETQYF. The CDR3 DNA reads TGTGCCAGCAGTCCGGGACAGGGACCACGGCGAGGGGAGACCCAGTACTTC.

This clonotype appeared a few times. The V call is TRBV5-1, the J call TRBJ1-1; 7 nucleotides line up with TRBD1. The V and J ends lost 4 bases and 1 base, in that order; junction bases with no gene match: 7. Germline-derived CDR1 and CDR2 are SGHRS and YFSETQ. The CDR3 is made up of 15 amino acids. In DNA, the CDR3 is TGCGCCAGCAGCACCCGGGACAGCAGGAACACTGAAGCTTTCTTT. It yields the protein CASSTRDSRNTEAFF.

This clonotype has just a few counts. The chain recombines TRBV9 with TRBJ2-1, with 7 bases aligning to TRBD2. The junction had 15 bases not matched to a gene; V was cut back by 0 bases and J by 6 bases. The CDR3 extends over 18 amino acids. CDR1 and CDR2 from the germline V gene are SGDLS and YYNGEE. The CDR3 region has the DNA TGTGCCAGCAGCGTAGGATACCTGGGGTCGTGGACTAGCAATGAGCAGTTCTTC. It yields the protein CASSVGYLGSWTSNEQFF. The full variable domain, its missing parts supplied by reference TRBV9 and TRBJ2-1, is DSGVTQTPKHLITATGQRVTLRCSPRSGDLSVYWYQQSLDQGLQFLIQYYNGEERAKGNILERFSAQQFPDLHSELNLSSLELGDSALYFCASSVGYLGSWTSNEQFFGPGTRLTVL.

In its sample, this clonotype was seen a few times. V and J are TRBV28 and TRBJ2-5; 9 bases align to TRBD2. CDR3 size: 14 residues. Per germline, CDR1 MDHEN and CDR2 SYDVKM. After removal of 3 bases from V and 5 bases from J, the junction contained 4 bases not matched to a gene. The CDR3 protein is CASSLVAGEETQYF. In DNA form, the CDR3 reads TGTGCCAGCAGTTTGGTAGCGGGGGAGGAGACCCAGTACTTC.

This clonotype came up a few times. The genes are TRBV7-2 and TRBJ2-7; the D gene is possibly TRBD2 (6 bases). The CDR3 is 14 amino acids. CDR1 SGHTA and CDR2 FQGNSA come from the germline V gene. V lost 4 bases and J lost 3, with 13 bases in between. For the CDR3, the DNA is TGTGCCAGCAGCTCACCGGGACTTCTCTACGAGCAGTACGTC. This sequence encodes CASSSPGLLYEQYV.

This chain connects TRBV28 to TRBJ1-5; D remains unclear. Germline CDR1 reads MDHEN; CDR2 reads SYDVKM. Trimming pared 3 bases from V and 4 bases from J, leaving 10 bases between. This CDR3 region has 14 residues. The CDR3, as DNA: TGTGCCAGCAGTTTTGGGGTCTTAAATCAGCCCCAGCATTTT. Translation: CASSFGVLNQPQHF.

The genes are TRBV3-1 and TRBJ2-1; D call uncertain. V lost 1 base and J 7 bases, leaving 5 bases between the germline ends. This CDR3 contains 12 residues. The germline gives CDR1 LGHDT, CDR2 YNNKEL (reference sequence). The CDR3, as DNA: TGTGCCAGCAGCCAAGCTAGTAATGAGCAGTTCTTC. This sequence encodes CASSQASNEQFF.